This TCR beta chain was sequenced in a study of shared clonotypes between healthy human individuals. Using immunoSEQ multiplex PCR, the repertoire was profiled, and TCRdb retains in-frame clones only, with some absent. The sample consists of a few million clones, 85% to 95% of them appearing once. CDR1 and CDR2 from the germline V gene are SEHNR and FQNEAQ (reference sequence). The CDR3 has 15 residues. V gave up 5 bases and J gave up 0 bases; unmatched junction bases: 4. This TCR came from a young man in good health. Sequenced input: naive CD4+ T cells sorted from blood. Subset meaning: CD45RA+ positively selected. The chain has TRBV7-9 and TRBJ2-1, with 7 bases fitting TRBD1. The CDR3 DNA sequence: TGTGCCAGCAGCCCGACAGGGTTCTCCTACAATGAGCAGTTCTTC. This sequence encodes CASSPTGFSYNEQFF.